This T cell receptor (beta chain) comes out of a study of cytomegalovirus exposure and HLA in healthy donors. This CDR3 spans 15 amino acids. The germline V gene has CDR1 SGDLS and CDR2 YYNGEE. V was cut by 0 bases and J by 4 bases, with 13 bases left in between. PCR employed 60 Vbeta and 13 Jbeta primers. Data came from immunoSEQ multiplex PCR; TCRdb stores just in-frame clones and leaves some out. The repertoire includes about 140,000 clones, roughly 76% of them detected once, and 1.5% to 2% sits in the top ten. Sequences were obtained from PBMCs. This TCR came from a female donor in good health and CMV-seronegative. The V call is TRBV9, the J call TRBJ1-1; TRBD1 might be the D (5 bases). The CDR3 loop is CASSVGRQGGTEAFF. CDR3 bases: TGTGCCAGCAGCGTAGGGCGCCAGGGTGGCACTGAAGCTTTCTTT.